The following is a T cell receptor beta chain sequence with its context. The antigen remains unidentified. The sample comes from a study of vaccination effects on CD4 cells after COVID-19. The CDR3 has 13 amino acids. The germline CDR1 and CDR2 sequences are LNHDA and SQIVND (reference sequence). Trimming took 5 bases from V and 3 from J, leaving 8 bases between them. With the ViraFEST assay, the study expanded antigen-specific CD4+ T cells using viral peptide pools, then sequenced them. Cultured cells yielded isolated CD4+ T cells after roughly 11 days. All participants had two doses of either the BNT162b2 or mRNA-1273 vaccine. Profiling relied on immunoSEQ multiplex PCR, and the TCRdb table lists in-frame clones only, not all of them. In the table there are under 80,000 clones, less than 80% of which are singletons. Study observations and caveats: Clonal contraction was marked in infection- and vaccine-induced clones late after vaccination.

The chain links TRBV19 to TRBJ1-3, with D maybe TRBD1 (5 bases). The clonotype comes from a human donor who received a COVID-19 vaccine. The source material was CD4+ T cells from PBMCs cultured with HCoV-229E spike peptides, sampled after COVID-19 vaccination. CDR3 nucleotides: TGTGCCAGTAGTCGAGGGGTTGGAAACACCATATATTTT. Translating gives CASSRGVGNTIYF.